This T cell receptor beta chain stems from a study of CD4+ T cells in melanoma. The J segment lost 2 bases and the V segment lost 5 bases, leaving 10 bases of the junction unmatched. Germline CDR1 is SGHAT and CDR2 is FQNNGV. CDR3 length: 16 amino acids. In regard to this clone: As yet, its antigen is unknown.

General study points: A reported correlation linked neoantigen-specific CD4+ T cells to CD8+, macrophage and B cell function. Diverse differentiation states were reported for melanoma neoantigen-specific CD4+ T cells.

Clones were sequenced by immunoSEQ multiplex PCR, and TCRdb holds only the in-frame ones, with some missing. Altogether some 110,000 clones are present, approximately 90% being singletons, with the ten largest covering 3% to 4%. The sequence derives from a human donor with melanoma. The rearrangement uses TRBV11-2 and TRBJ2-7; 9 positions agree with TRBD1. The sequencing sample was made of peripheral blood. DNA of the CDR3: TGTGCCAGCAGCACAGGGGGCGGGAGTATTACCTACGAGCAGTACTTC. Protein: CASSTGGGSITYEQYF.